These T cell receptor beta chains were read from a single sample in a study of T cells after yellow fever vaccination. TCRdb itself ran the 5' RACE reads through MiXCR, one entry per CDR3 protein. The sample yields about 220,000 distinct CDR3 sequences, 5.5% to 8.5% seen once. The sample here was CD4+ T cells sorted from PBMCs, taken on the day of the yellow fever booster vaccination. These TCRs come from a man in his thirties or forties who received the YFV17D yellow fever vaccine. The CDR3 runs from the conserved cysteine through the conserved F or W. The D gene is left open where the match is weak. The size field is filled for only some rows; it gives once, few, many or a size class.

>TRBV12-3/TRBV12-4|-|few|TRBJ1-1
CASSQARVGTEAFF
TGTGCCAGCAGTCAGGCGAGAGTTGGCACTGAAGCTTTCTTT
>TRBV5-1|TRBD1|many|TRBJ1-2
CASSGTGSYGYTF
TGCGCCAGCTCGGGGACAGGGTCGTATGGCTACACCTTC
>TRBV7-3|TRBD2|many|TRBJ2-1
CASSLEASGGSEQFF
TGTGCCAGCAGCTTAGAGGCTAGCGGGGGGAGTGAGCAGTTCTTC
>TRBV10-3|-|-|TRBJ1-1
CAISRDTEAFF
TGTGCCATCAGCCGGGACACTGAAGCTTTCTTT
>TRBV12-3/TRBV12-4|TRBD1|many|TRBJ2-3
CASSLPGQGLTDTQYF
TGTGCCAGCAGTTTACCGGGACAGGGTTTGACAGATACGCAGTATTTT
>TRBV29-1|TRBD2|many|TRBJ2-5
CSVGRSGGPETQYF
TGCAGCGTTGGGAGAAGCGGGGGTCCTGAGACCCAGTACTTC
>TRBV6-2/TRBV6-3|TRBD2|-|TRBJ2-1
CASRGRTSGRRDEQFF
TGTGCCAGCAGGGGCCGGACTAGCGGGAGAAGGGATGAGCAGTTCTTC
>TRBV19|-|-|TRBJ1-5
CASSIGGQPQHF
TGTGCCAGTAGTATAGGTGGGCAGCCCCAGCATTTT
>TRBV7-2|-|many|TRBJ2-5
CASSLEVRGATQYF
TGTGCCAGCAGCTTAGAAGTCCGAGGGGCGACCCAGTACTTC
>TRBV7-2|-|many|TRBJ2-3
CASSLGFTDTQYF
TGTGCCAGCAGCCTCGGGTTCACAGATACGCAGTATTTT
>TRBV4-3|-|few|TRBJ2-5
CASSSGRGPQETQYF
TGCGCCAGCAGCTCCGGGCGAGGGCCCCAAGAGACCCAGTACTTC
>TRBV12-3/TRBV12-4|-|-|TRBJ2-1
CASSPYHGLSNEQFF
TGTGCCAGCAGCCCCTACCATGGACTTTCTAATGAGCAGTTCTTC
>TRBV7-9|-|-|TRBJ1-2
CVSSLASGASDGYTF
TGTGTCAGCAGCTTAGCTTCGGGGGCATCGGATGGCTACACCTTC
>TRBV15|-|many|TRBJ2-5
CATSRQGGQETQYF
TGTGCCACCAGCAGACAGGGGGGCCAAGAGACCCAGTACTTC
>TRBV5-4|-|once|TRBJ2-1
CASNLSTGYNEQFF
TGTGCCAGCAACTTATCCACAGGATACAATGAGCAGTTCTTC
>TRBV7-2|TRBD1|many|TRBJ2-2
CASSLTGVRTGELFF
TGTGCCAGCAGCTTGACAGGGGTTCGGACCGGGGAGCTGTTTTTT
>TRBV11-2|-|few|TRBJ2-3
CASSFRGGDTQYF
TGTGCCAGCAGCTTTAGGGGGGGAGATACGCAGTATTTT
>TRBV19|-|few|TRBJ2-3
CASGGLAASTDTQYF
TGTGCCAGCGGGGGCCTAGCGGCTAGCACAGATACGCAGTATTTT
>TRBV6-5|-|few|TRBJ1-2
CASRLRGGGKDYGYTF
TGTGCCAGCAGACTCCGAGGGGGGGGAAAGGACTATGGCTACACCTTC
>TRBV5-1|-|many|TRBJ2-7
CASSLLSAAGYEQYF
TGCGCCAGCAGCTTGCTCAGCGCCGCTGGATACGAGCAGTACTTC
>TRBV18|-|few|TRBJ1-4
CASSPLQQKNEKLFF
TGTGCCAGCTCACCACTTCAACAGAAAAATGAAAAACTGTTTTTT
>TRBV29-1|-|once|TRBJ2-5
CSVVPRLKLQETQYF
TGCAGCGTTGTCCCCCGCCTGAAACTGCAAGAGACCCAGTACTTC
>TRBV19|-|many|TRBJ2-2
CASSMSANTGELFF
TGTGCCAGTAGTATGTCTGCAAACACCGGGGAGCTGTTTTTT
>TRBV5-1|-|few|TRBJ2-7
CASSQSGTQGEQYF
TGCGCCAGCAGCCAATCCGGGACGCAAGGCGAGCAGTACTTC
>TRBV7-2|-|few|TRBJ1-6
CASSESTGPSSPLHF
TGTGCCAGCAGCGAATCGACAGGACCCTCATCACCCCTCCACTTT
>TRBV5-1|-|many|TRBJ2-5
CASSSPGGRETQYF
TGCGCCAGCAGCTCCCCCGGGGGCAGAGAGACCCAGTACTTC
>TRBV12-3/TRBV12-4|-|few|TRBJ2-7
CASSPTRNEQYF
TGTGCCAGCAGCCCCACTAGAAACGAGCAGTACTTC
>TRBV19|-|-|TRBJ2-1
CASTSIHAGPYNEQFF
TGTGCCAGTACCTCTATCCATGCGGGACCCTACAATGAGCAGTTCTTC
>TRBV6-2/TRBV6-3|TRBD1|few|TRBJ1-5
CASSYGTAGRQPQHF
TGTGCCAGCAGCTACGGGACAGCGGGACGTCAGCCCCAGCATTTT
>TRBV5-1|-|-|TRBJ2-6
CASSSSDTLSGANVLTF
TGCGCCAGCAGCTCTTCAGACACGCTGTCTGGGGCCAACGTCCTGACTTTC
>TRBV6-5|TRBD1|-|TRBJ1-6
CASSYSTGTAGNSPLHF
TGTGCCAGCAGTTACTCTACCGGGACAGCGGGGAATTCACCCCTCCACTTT
>TRBV11-3|TRBD2|few|TRBJ2-1
CASSPLGSSGRSGEQFF
TGTGCCAGCAGCCCTCTTGGGTCTAGCGGGAGAAGCGGTGAGCAGTTCTTC
>TRBV20-1|TRBD1|-|TRBJ1-2
CSAVLTGGAGGYTF
TGCAGTGCTGTGTTAACAGGGGGCGCGGGTGGCTACACCTTC
>TRBV14|-|-|TRBJ2-1
CASSPSVKPYNEQFF
TGTGCCAGCAGCCCGTCTGTTAAACCCTACAATGAGCAGTTCTTC
>TRBV5-1|-|many|TRBJ2-2
CASSLAGVNTGELFF
TGCGCCAGCAGCTTGGCGGGAGTTAACACCGGGGAGCTGTTTTTT
>TRBV5-5|-|few|TRBJ1-5
CASSEGRGSNQPQHF
TGTGCCAGCAGCGAGGGAAGAGGCAGCAATCAGCCCCAGCATTTT
>TRBV28|-|many|TRBJ2-3
CASNPTDRPQISQYF
TGTGCCAGCAATCCGACAGACAGACCCCAGATTTCGCAGTATTTT
>TRBV4-3|-|few|TRBJ2-1
CASSRGMYNEQFF
TGCGCCAGCAGCCGCGGGATGTACAATGAGCAGTTCTTC
>TRBV15|-|many|TRBJ2-3
CATSKDRPPADTQYF
TGTGCCACCAGCAAAGACAGACCCCCGGCAGATACGCAGTATTTT
>TRBV20-1|-|few|TRBJ2-7
CSAILVYEQYF
TGCAGTGCTATTCTAGTTTACGAGCAGTACTTC
>TRBV30|TRBD1|-|TRBJ2-5
CAWSPLLGTGGSQYF
TGTGCCTGGAGTCCCCTACTCGGGACAGGGGGTTCCCAGTACTTC
>TRBV20-1|-|few|TRBJ2-1
CSAIGDSSYNEQFF
TGCAGTGCTATAGGGGATAGCTCCTACAATGAGCAGTTCTTC
>TRBV7-2|-|-|TRBJ2-5
CASSQGVREETQYF
TGTGCCAGCAGCCAAGGGGTCAGGGAGGAGACCCAGTACTTC
>TRBV3-1|-|few|TRBJ2-1
CASSPRRGVINEQFF
TGTGCCAGCAGTCCCCGGAGGGGGGTGATCAATGAGCAGTTCTTC
>TRBV7-9|TRBD1|few|TRBJ1-4
CASSLADRGQLFF
TGTGCCAGCAGCTTAGCGGACAGGGGACAACTGTTTTTT
>TRBV5-1|-|few|TRBJ2-5
CASSLSRWETQYF
TGCGCCAGCAGCTTGTCCCGGTGGGAGACCCAGTACTTC
>TRBV12-3/TRBV12-4|TRBD2|-|TRBJ2-2
CASSTSANTGELFF
TGTGCCAGCAGTACTAGCGCCAACACCGGGGAGCTGTTTTTT
>TRBV5-1|TRBD2|-|TRBJ2-7
CASSFFAGGSSYEQYF
TGCGCCAGCAGCTTCTTCGCGGGAGGAAGCTCCTACGAGCAGTACTTC
>TRBV10-3|-|few|TRBJ2-3
CAITSSDTQYF
TGTGCCATCACCTCCTCAGATACGCAGTATTTT
>TRBV7-2|-|many|TRBJ2-7
CASSSRPGRASSYEQYF
TGTGCCAGCAGCTCCCGGCCCGGACGGGCCAGCTCCTACGAGCAGTACTTC
>TRBV4-2|-|few|TRBJ2-1
CASSQGFWGSSYNEQFF
TGTGCCAGCAGCCAGGGTTTTTGGGGAAGCTCCTACAATGAGCAGTTCTTC
>TRBV4-2|TRBD2|few|TRBJ2-5
CASSPDWTSGRASETQYF
TGTGCCAGCAGCCCCGACTGGACTAGCGGGAGGGCGTCAGAGACCCAGTACTTC